Listed below are T cell receptor beta chains from one sample, sequenced in a study of T cells in Graves' hyperthyroidism and ophthalmopathy. Each CDR3 protein is one row after TCRdb ran MiXCR on the multiplex PCR reads. Altogether about 610,000 distinct CDR3 sequences are present, roughly 16% being singletons, with the ten largest covering approximately 3.5%. Material for sequencing was blood. These receptor sequences come from a woman between 40 and 50 years old with Graves' ophthalmopathy. Each CDR3 is given with its conserved first and last residue. Each record gives: CDR3 DNA, CDR3 protein, D gene, CDR3 length, clone size, V gene, J gene. A D gene is named only where the DNA matches it firmly. A row's size may be missing; if present it is once, few, many or a size class.

DNA: TGCAGTGCTAGGGACGGCAGGGATACTGAAGCTTTCTTT; CDR3: CSARDGRDTEAFF; D: -; length: 13; size: many; V: TRBV20-1; J: TRBJ1-1
DNA: TGCAGTGCTAGAGATCAGCGGGAGGGAATCAATGAGCAGTTCTTC; CDR3: CSARDQREGINEQFF; D: TRBD2; length: 15; size: few; V: TRBV20-1; J: TRBJ2-1
DNA: TGCAGTGCTAGAGATTGGGACAGGGAGTTACGCGAGCAGTACTTC; CDR3: CSARDWDRELREQYF; D: TRBD1; length: 15; size: many; V: TRBV20-1; J: TRBJ2-7
DNA: TGTGCCAGCAGCCCAAATGCTTATGAAGCTTTCTTT; CDR3: CASSPNAYEAFF; D: -; length: 12; size: -; V: TRBV9; J: TRBJ1-1
DNA: TGCGCCAGCAGCAATGGGACTAGCGCTAGCTACGAGCAGTACTTC; CDR3: CASSNGTSASYEQYF; D: TRBD2; length: 15; size: many; V: TRBV5-1; J: TRBJ2-7
DNA: TGTGCCAGCAGCTTAGTCGGGACAGGGGGCCAAGAGACCCAGTACTTC; CDR3: CASSLVGTGGQETQYF; D: TRBD1; length: 16; size: few; V: TRBV7-6; J: TRBJ2-5
DNA: TGTGCCAGCAGCCCCCGGACTAGCGGGGGCCTAAATCAAGAGACCCAGTACTTC; CDR3: CASSPRTSGGLNQETQYF; D: TRBD2; length: 18; size: many; V: TRBV11-2; J: TRBJ2-5
DNA: TGTGCCAGCAGTGAACTCAGCGGGCAGTTCTTC; CDR3: CASSELSGQFF; D: -; length: 11; size: -; V: TRBV6-1; J: TRBJ2-1
DNA: TGTGCCAGCTCACCAAGCGGGGGGGGCTACGAGCAGTACTTC; CDR3: CASSPSGGGYEQYF; D: TRBD2; length: 14; size: -; V: TRBV18; J: TRBJ2-7
DNA: TGTGCCAGCAGTTTCGCGGGCGGCCAACAGGCGCAGTATTTT; CDR3: CASSFAGGQQAQYF; D: -; length: 14; size: many; V: TRBV27; J: TRBJ2-3
DNA: TGTGCCATTGAATCCCGGGGCGGCACAGATACGCAGTATTTT; CDR3: CAIESRGGTDTQYF; D: -; length: 14; size: few; V: TRBV10-3; J: TRBJ2-3
DNA: TGTGCCAGCAGTTTATCTTCCGTAGGGAATCAGCCCCAGCATTTT; CDR3: CASSLSSVGNQPQHF; D: -; length: 15; size: -; V: TRBV27; J: TRBJ1-5
DNA: TGCGCCAGCAGCCAACTAGCGGGAGTAAACAATGAGCAGTTCTTC; CDR3: CASSQLAGVNNEQFF; D: TRBD2; length: 15; size: many; V: TRBV5-1; J: TRBJ2-1
DNA: TGTGCCAGCAGTTACTCAACACTAGCGGGGGGAGAATCAGATACGCAGTATTTT; CDR3: CASSYSTLAGGESDTQYF; D: TRBD2; length: 18; size: -; V: TRBV6-2/TRBV6-3; J: TRBJ2-3
DNA: TGTGCCAGCAGTGTTAGGGGGGGGAGCTACGAGCAGTACTTC; CDR3: CASSVRGGSYEQYF; D: -; length: 14; size: many; V: TRBV2; J: TRBJ2-7
DNA: TGCGCCAGCAGCCAAACATACAGGGGGCGAAGCAATCAGCCCCAGCATTTT; CDR3: CASSQTYRGRSNQPQHF; D: TRBD1; length: 17; size: -; V: TRBV4-1; J: TRBJ1-5
DNA: TGTGCCAGCAGTTTAGATGGTACGCAGTATTTT; CDR3: CASSLDGTQYF; D: -; length: 11; size: many; V: TRBV28; J: TRBJ2-3
DNA: TGTGCCAGCAGTTTAGTGACAGGTAGCCTATATGGCTACACCTTC; CDR3: CASSLVTGSLYGYTF; D: -; length: 15; size: few; V: TRBV12-3/TRBV12-4; J: TRBJ1-2